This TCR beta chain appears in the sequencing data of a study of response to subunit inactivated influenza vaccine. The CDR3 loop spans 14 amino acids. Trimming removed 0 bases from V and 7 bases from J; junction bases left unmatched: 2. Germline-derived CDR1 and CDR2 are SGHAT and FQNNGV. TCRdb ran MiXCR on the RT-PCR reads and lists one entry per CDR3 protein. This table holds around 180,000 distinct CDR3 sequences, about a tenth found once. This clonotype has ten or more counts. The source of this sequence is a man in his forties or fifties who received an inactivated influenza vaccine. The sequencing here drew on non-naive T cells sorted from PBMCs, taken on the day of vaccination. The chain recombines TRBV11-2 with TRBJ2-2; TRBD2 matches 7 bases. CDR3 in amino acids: CASSLEGGDGELFF. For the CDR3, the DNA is TGTGCCAGCAGCTTAGAGGGGGGGGACGGGGAGCTGTTTTTT. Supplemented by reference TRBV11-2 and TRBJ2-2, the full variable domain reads EAGVAQSPRYKIIEKRQSVAFWCNPISGHATLYWYQQILGQGPKLLIQFQNNGVVDDSQLPKDRFSAERLKGVDSTLKIQPAKLEDSAVYLCASSLEGGDGELFFGEGSRLTVL.